This T cell receptor beta chain originates from a study of response to subunit inactivated influenza vaccine. The CDR3 contains 13 residues. V gave up 6 bases and J gave up 5 bases; unmatched junction bases: 9. From germline, CDR1 is DFQATT and CDR2 SNEGSKA (reference sequence). TCRdb used MiXCR to reprocess the RT-PCR reads, holding one entry per CDR3 protein. The sample lists about 580,000 distinct CDR3 sequences; 14% were seen once. This clonotype was observed many times. Its specificity is not known. Study-level findings and limits: After each seasonal influenza vaccination, few new T cells are recruited, the authors suggested.

The sequencing here drew on PBMCs from blood, taken roughly 13 days after vaccination. The receptor was derived from a man between 50 and 59 years old who received an inactivated influenza vaccine. The gene calls are TRBV20-1 and TRBJ1-1; TRBD1 matches 7 bases. The CDR3 protein is CSAWGTESTEAFF. The DNA of the CDR3 is TGCAGTGCCTGGGGGACAGAGTCGACTGAAGCTTTCTTT.